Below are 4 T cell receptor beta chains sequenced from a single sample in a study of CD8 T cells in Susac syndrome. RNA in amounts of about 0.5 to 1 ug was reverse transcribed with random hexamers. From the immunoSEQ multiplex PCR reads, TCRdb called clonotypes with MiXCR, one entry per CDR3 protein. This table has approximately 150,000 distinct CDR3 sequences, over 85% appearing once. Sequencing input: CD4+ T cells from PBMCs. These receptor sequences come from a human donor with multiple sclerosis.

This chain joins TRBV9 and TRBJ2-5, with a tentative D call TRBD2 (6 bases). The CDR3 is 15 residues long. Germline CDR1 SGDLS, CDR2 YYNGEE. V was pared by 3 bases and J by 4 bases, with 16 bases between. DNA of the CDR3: TGTGCCAGCAGCGCCTTCGGATGGGGGGTAGAGACCCAGTACTTC. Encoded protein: CASSAFGWGVETQYF.

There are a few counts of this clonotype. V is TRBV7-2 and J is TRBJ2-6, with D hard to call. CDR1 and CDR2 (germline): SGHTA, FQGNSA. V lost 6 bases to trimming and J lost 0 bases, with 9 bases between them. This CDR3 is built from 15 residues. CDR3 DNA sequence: TGTGCCAGCAGTTTGGCAGGCTCTGGGGCCAACGTCCTGACTTTC. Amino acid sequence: CASSLAGSGANVLTF.

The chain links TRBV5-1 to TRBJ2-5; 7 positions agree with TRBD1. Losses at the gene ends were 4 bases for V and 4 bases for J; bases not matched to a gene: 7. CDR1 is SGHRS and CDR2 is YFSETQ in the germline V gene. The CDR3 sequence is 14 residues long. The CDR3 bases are TGCGCCAGCAGCAACGGACAGGCACGAGAGACCCAGTACTTC. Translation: CASSNGQARETQYF.

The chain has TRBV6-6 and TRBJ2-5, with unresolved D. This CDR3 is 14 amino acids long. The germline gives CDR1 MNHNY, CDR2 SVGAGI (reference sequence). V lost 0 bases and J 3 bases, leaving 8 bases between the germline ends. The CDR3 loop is CASSYSGSKETQYF. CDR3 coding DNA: TGTGCCAGCAGTTACTCGGGTTCAAAAGAGACCCAGTACTTC.